Below are 23 T cell receptor beta chains sequenced from a single sample in a study of OX40 agonist ivuxolimab in advanced cancers. TCRdb's copy holds only in-frame clones and misses some; the assay was immunoSEQ multiplex PCR. The sample includes almost 20,000 clones, about four fifths seen only once; the top ten take over 20%. The input for sequencing was CD4+ or CD8+ T cells sorted from blood, taken in a trial of the OX40 agonist ivuxolimab. The source is an adult with an advanced solid tumor such as melanoma, head and neck, liver or kidney cancer.

The chain recombines TRBV27 with TRBJ2-7; the match to TRBD2 covers 7 bases. Germline-derived CDR1 and CDR2 are MNHEY and SMNVEV (reference sequence). The CDR3 length is 16 residues. The junction had 14 bases not matched to a gene; V was cut back by 5 bases and J by 4 bases. Written as DNA, the CDR3 is TGTGCCAGCAGTCCCCTCTATGGGCGGGAGAATTACGAGCAGTACTTC. Amino acid sequence: CASSPLYGRENYEQYF.

The V call is TRBV29-1, the J call TRBJ1-2; TRBD1 might be the D (6 bases). V was trimmed by 1 base and J by 4 bases, leaving 10 bases between them. The CDR3 is made up of 13 amino acids. The germline gives CDR1 SQVTM, CDR2 ANQGSEA. The chain's CDR3 is CSVEVGGAYGYTF. DNA for the CDR3: TGCAGCGTTGAAGTAGGGGGGGCCTATGGCTACACCTTC.

This clone was picked up a small number of times. J is TRBJ1-1 and V is TRBV7-9, with D uncertain. The CDR3 runs to 11 residues. CDR1 is SEHNR and CDR2 is FQNEAQ in the germline V gene (reference sequence). V gave up 6 bases and J gave up 1 base, with 3 bases separating them. CDR3 sequence (DNA): TGTGCCAGCAGAGGGAACACTGAAGCTTTCTTT. Its protein product is CASRGNTEAFF.

The chain employs TRBV9 and TRBJ2-2; the match to TRBD1 covers 9 bases. With V trimmed by 2 bases and J by 5 bases, 4 bases remained unmatched. CDR1 is SGDLS and CDR2 is YYNGEE in the germline V gene. CDR3 length: 15 amino acids. This chain's CDR3 is CASSVWDRVTGELFF. The CDR3 DNA is TGTGCCAGCAGCGTTTGGGACAGGGTGACCGGGGAGCTGTTTTTT. Full variable domain (outside the CDR3, taken from reference TRBV9 and TRBJ2-2): DSGVTQTPKHLITATGQRVTLRCSPRSGDLSVYWYQQSLDQGLQFLIQYYNGEERAKGNILERFSAQQFPDLHSELNLSSLELGDSALYFCASSVWDRVTGELFFGEGSRLTVL.

The table lists this clone with a few counts. The V gene is TRBV10-3, the J gene TRBJ1-1; 8 bases match TRBD1. V trimming: 10 bases; J trimming: 6 bases; junction bases outside the gene matches: 16. CDR3 length: 15 amino acids. The germline V gene encodes CDR1 ENHRY and CDR2 SYGVKD. In DNA, the CDR3 is TGTGCCACCCAAGGGACAGGAGTCACCAACGCTGAAGCTTTCTTT. As protein: CATQGTGVTNAEAFF.

This clone is a singleton in its sample. Mismatch with germline at one junction end may stem from a read error. The chain has TRBV10-3 and TRBJ1-2; TRBD1 aligns across 7 bases. From germline, CDR1 is ENHRY and CDR2 SYGVKD. The CDR3 loop spans 14 amino acids. CDR3 sequence reads: CASSALTWEGQVTF. The CDR3, as DNA: TGTGCCAGCAGTGCCCTTACGTGGGAAGGACAGGTGACCTTC.

The chain couples TRBV19 to TRBJ2-7; D is possibly TRBD1 or TRBD2 (6 bases each). Between the trimmed V and J ends, which lost 3 bases and 0 bases, there was a span of 12 bases. Germline assignment: CDR1 LNHDA and CDR2 SQIVND (reference sequence). The CDR3 totals 15 residues. In DNA, the CDR3 is TGTGCCAGTAGTATGGGGGGCCTTTCCTCCTACGAGCAGTACTTC. This gives the protein CASSMGGLSSYEQYF.

The rearrangement links TRBV9 to TRBJ2-5; no reliable D call. With the DNA end fitting TRBJ2-7 better, the J assignment may be wrong. The CDR3 consists of 14 residues. Germline loops: CDR1 SGDLS, CDR2 YYNGEE. The CDR3 nucleotides are TGTGCCAGCAGCCCCCGACGAGTTAACTACGAGCAGTACTTC. It is translated as CASSPRRVNYEQYF.

J is TRBJ1-1 and V is TRBV7-9, with unresolved D. CDR1 SEHNR and CDR2 FQNEAQ come from the germline V gene (reference sequence). Trimming pared 4 bases from V and 5 bases from J, leaving 17 bases between. This CDR3 spans 15 amino acids. The CDR3 reads CASSSPFDGLTEAFF. CDR3 bases: TGTGCCAGCAGCTCCCCGTTCGACGGACTAACTGAAGCTTTCTTT.

This clone was recorded at least ten times. The chain joins TRBV9 to TRBJ2-2; D call uncertain. Trimming shortened V by 1 base and J by 7 bases, and 8 bases separated the two germline ends. The CDR3 has 13 amino acids. The germline V gene has CDR1 SGDLS and CDR2 YYNGEE. CDR3 amino acids: CASSVHAGGELFF. The CDR3 region has the DNA TGTGCCAGCAGCGTACATGCTGGCGGGGAGCTGTTTTTT.

The V call is TRBV10-3, the J call TRBJ2-3, with 11 bases matching TRBD2. Germline V CDR1 and CDR2: ENHRY, SYGVKD. V lost 2 bases and J lost 0; bases outside the gene matches: 1. This CDR3 is built from 16 residues. In DNA, the CDR3 is TGTGCCATCAGTGAGACTAGCGGGAGCAGCACAGATACGCAGTATTTT. This codes for CAISETSGSSTDTQYF.

This clone occurred once. The rearrangement joins TRBV30 to TRBJ1-1; possible D gene TRBD1, 6 bases. Germline V gene lookup returns CDR1 GTSNPN and CDR2 SVGIG (reference sequence). The CDR3 loop spans 14 amino acids. Trimming pared 1 base from V and 4 bases from J, leaving 13 bases between. DNA of the CDR3: TGTGCCTGGAGTGGTCAGGGGTCGGGCACTGAAGCTTTCTTT. Its translation: CAWSGQGSGTEAFF. The whole variable domain, filled in from reference TRBV30 and TRBJ1-1, reads SQTIHQWPATLVQPVGSPLSLECTVEGTSNPNLYWYRQAAGRGLQLLFYSVGIGQISSEVPQNLSASRPQDRQFILSSKKLLLSDSGFYLCAWSGQGSGTEAFFGQGTRLTVV.

The V gene is TRBV6-5, the J gene TRBJ1-2; 8 nucleotides match TRBD1. Germline V CDR1 and CDR2: MNHEY, SVGAGI. The J segment lost 5 bases and the V segment lost 4 bases, leaving 9 bases of the junction unmatched. The CDR3 length is 15 residues. The CDR3 DNA reads TGTGCCAGCAGTTGGAATGGACAGGGAAGATATGGCTACACCTTC. It is translated as CASSWNGQGRYGYTF.

This clone was recorded a few times. V usage is TRBV20-1 and J usage is TRBJ1-1; D is unclear. CDR1 and CDR2 from the germline V gene are DFQATT and SNEGSKA (reference sequence). Trimming removed 3 bases from V and 4 bases from J, with 3 bases in between. The CDR3 has 10 amino acids. DNA of the CDR3: TGCAGTGCTAGTCCCACTGAAGCTTTCTTT. As protein: CSASPTEAFF.

This sequence joins TRBV4-1 and TRBJ1-4; D unresolved. CDR1 is MGHRA, CDR2 YSYEKL, per germline. Trimming removed 0 bases from V and 8 bases from J, with 16 bases in between. This CDR3 is built from 16 residues. This CDR3 is CASSQEPEIGGEKLFF. The CDR3, as DNA: TGCGCCAGCAGCCAAGAGCCGGAAATAGGAGGGGAAAAACTGTTTTTT.

The chain recombines TRBV7-6 with TRBJ1-1; 8 bases agree with TRBD1. The CDR3 is 14 amino acids. The junction had 2 bases not matched to a gene; V was cut back by 1 base and J by 4 bases. The germline V gene has CDR1 SGHVS and CDR2 FNYEAQ. CDR3 protein: CASSLGTGITEAFF. CDR3 DNA sequence: TGTGCCAGCAGCTTAGGGACAGGGATCACTGAAGCTTTCTTT.

The gene calls are TRBV11-2 and TRBJ2-2; D is perhaps TRBD2 (5 bases). Trimming took 3 bases from V and 7 from J, leaving 12 bases between them. Germline V lookup: CDR1 SGHAT, CDR2 FQNNGV. This CDR3 has 14 residues. The CDR3 loop is CASSFVGGIGELFF. The DNA for the CDR3 is TGTGCCAGCAGCTTTGTCGGAGGTATCGGGGAGCTGTTTTTT.

The chain combines TRBV13 with TRBJ2-7, with D possibly TRBD1 on 6 matching bases. Germline CDR1 and CDR2: PRHDT and FYEKMQ (reference sequence). The V end lost 6 bases, the J end lost 2 bases, and 17 bases lay between the germline ends. The CDR3 is 15 residues long. Written as DNA, the CDR3 is TGTGCCAGCAGTCCCACCGGGACAACAGCCTACGAGCAGTACTTC. Translation: CASSPTGTTAYEQYF.

The chain links TRBV5-7 to TRBJ1-4; possibly TRBD1 for D (6 bases). TRBV5-7 is an ORF, with its function uncertain. The CDR3 runs to 19 residues. V was pared by 4 bases and J by 7 bases, with 29 bases between. The CDR3 is CASSRPPQGPRVRIEKLFF. In DNA, the CDR3 is TGTGCCAGCAGCCGCCCCCCCCAGGGGCCAAGGGTAAGGATTGAAAAACTGTTTTTT.

This clone was found once. The chain has TRBV7-9 and TRBJ2-7; D may be TRBD1 (5 bases). This CDR3 is built from 13 residues. CDR1 is SEHNR and CDR2 is FQNEAQ in the germline V gene (reference sequence). V dropped 4 bases and J dropped 3 bases, with 10 bases sitting between them. For the CDR3, the DNA is TGTGCCAGCAGCTCCCGAGACAGCTACGAGCAGTACTTC. Translating it yields CASSSRDSYEQYF.

DNA of the CDR3: TGTGCCAGCAGCGCCTCGGGGGGCGCCTACAATGAGCAGTTCTTC. It codes for CASSASGGAYNEQFF. V is TRBV9 and J is TRBJ2-1; TRBD2 might be the D (7 bases). The V and J ends lost 3 bases and 2 bases respectively, with 12 bases between them. Germline values: CDR1 SGDLS, CDR2 YYNGEE. The CDR3 covers 15 residues.

The chain has TRBV10-3 and TRBJ2-1, with 7 bases lining up with TRBD1. Germline lookup yields CDR1 ENHRY and CDR2 SYGVKD. CDR3 length: 13 amino acids. V gave up 4 bases and J gave up 10 bases; unmatched junction bases: 7. CDR3 bases: TGTGCCATCAGTGCCCAAGACAGGGACGAGCAGTTCTTC. The encoded protein is CAISAQDRDEQFF.

The gene calls are TRBV2 and TRBJ1-1; the D gene is possibly TRBD1 (5 bases). V lost 3 bases and J lost 8, with 19 bases in between. The CDR3 has 15 amino acids. Germline V lookup: CDR1 SNHLY, CDR2 FYNNEI. CDR3 loop: CASSDENAWGLEAFF. Here the CDR3 DNA reads TGTGCCAGCAGTGACGAAAATGCCTGGGGACTCGAAGCTTTCTTT.